These T cell receptor beta chains were read from a single sample in a study of T cells after posttransplantation cyclophosphamide. TCRdb keeps only in-frame clones here, not all; method: immunoSEQ multiplex PCR. This sample has 35,000 to 40,000 clones, with 78% found just once. Sequencing was performed on CD4+ T cells sorted from blood, taken approximately 1,900 days after a stem cell transplant with posttransplant cyclophosphamide. These TCRs come from a female patient aged 35-55 years who received an allogeneic stem cell transplant from a related donor, was CMV-positive, and had no GVHD. The graft donor may be the source of some T cells. The CDR3 runs from the conserved cysteine through the conserved F or W. Fields, in order: J gene, clone size, D gene, CDR3 length, V gene, CDR3 DNA, CDR3 protein. A D gene is named only where the DNA matches it firmly. Rows may omit the clone size; those that give it use once, few, many or a size class.

j_gene: TRBJ1-6
abundance: .
d_gene: TRBD1
len: 14
v_gene: TRBV27
CDR3nt: TGTGCCAGCAGTTCCGGACAGGGGATTTCACCCCTCCACTTT
CDR3aa: CASSSGQGISPLHF

j_gene: TRBJ2-5
abundance: .
d_gene: TRBD1
len: 17
v_gene: TRBV5-1
CDR3nt: TGCGCCAGCAGCCCACTAGGTACAGGGGGTGGTCGTGAGACCCAGTACTTC
CDR3aa: CASSPLGTGGGRETQYF

j_gene: TRBJ1-3
abundance: .
d_gene: .
len: 15
v_gene: TRBV10-3
CDR3nt: TGTGCCATCAGTGCAGGCTCGAGCTCTGGAAACACCATATATTTT
CDR3aa: CAISAGSSSGNTIYF

j_gene: TRBJ2-1
abundance: once
d_gene: .
len: 12
v_gene: TRBV6-5
CDR3nt: TGTGCCAGCAGTTCTCCTGGCGGGGTAAAGTTCTTC
CDR3aa: CASSSPGGVKFF

j_gene: TRBJ2-1
abundance: .
d_gene: TRBD1
len: 15
v_gene: TRBV9
CDR3nt: TGTGCCAGCAGCGTAGTAGGACAGGGAAACAATGAGCAGTTCTTC
CDR3aa: CASSVVGQGNNEQFF

j_gene: TRBJ1-1
abundance: .
d_gene: .
len: 12
v_gene: TRBV28
CDR3nt: TGTGCCAGCAGCGTTTTTCCCGCTGAAGCTTTCTTT
CDR3aa: CASSVFPAEAFF

j_gene: TRBJ2-1
abundance: .
d_gene: .
len: 13
v_gene: TRBV15
CDR3nt: TGTGCCACCAGCAGAGCGACTGTAAATGAGCAGTTCTTC
CDR3aa: CATSRATVNEQFF

j_gene: TRBJ2-7
abundance: .
d_gene: TRBD1
len: 15
v_gene: TRBV4-1
CDR3nt: TGCGCCAGCAGCCAAGAGGGACAGGGGCCATGGGAGCAGTACTTC
CDR3aa: CASSQEGQGPWEQYF

j_gene: TRBJ2-3
abundance: .
d_gene: TRBD1
len: 18
v_gene: TRBV9
CDR3nt: TGTGCCAGCAGCGTAGTCCCCCAACAGGGGTTTAGTACAGATACGCAGTATTTT
CDR3aa: CASSVVPQQGFSTDTQYF

j_gene: TRBJ1-5
abundance: .
d_gene: TRBD1
len: 14
v_gene: TRBV4-1
CDR3nt: TGCGCCAGCAGCCAACAACAGGGGATTCAGCCCCAGCATTTT
CDR3aa: CASSQQQGIQPQHF

j_gene: TRBJ2-1
abundance: once
d_gene: .
len: 13
v_gene: TRBV29-1
CDR3nt: TGCAGCGTTGACACCTCCGGTGGCAATGAGCAGTTCTTC
CDR3aa: CSVDTSGGNEQFF

j_gene: TRBJ2-7
abundance: .
d_gene: TRBD1
len: 14
v_gene: TRBV19
CDR3nt: TGTGCCAGTAGTATCCGACAGGGCTCCTACGAGCAGTACTTC
CDR3aa: CASSIRQGSYEQYF

j_gene: TRBJ2-3
abundance: .
d_gene: TRBD2
len: 16
v_gene: TRBV6-5
CDR3nt: TGTGCCAGCAGTTACGGACTAGCGGGAGTCACAGATACGCAGTATTTT
CDR3aa: CASSYGLAGVTDTQYF

j_gene: TRBJ1-2
abundance: .
d_gene: .
len: 16
v_gene: TRBV2
CDR3nt: TGTGCCAGCAGGCCCCTTGTCGGGGATTGGCGCTATGGCTACACCTTC
CDR3aa: CASRPLVGDWRYGYTF

j_gene: TRBJ2-2
abundance: .
d_gene: TRBD2
len: 15
v_gene: TRBV6-1
CDR3nt: TGTGCCAGCAGGGGCCCGGGGGGGGAGGCCGGGGAGCTGTTTTTT
CDR3aa: CASRGPGGEAGELFF

j_gene: TRBJ2-7
abundance: .
d_gene: TRBD1
len: 15
v_gene: TRBV19
CDR3nt: TGTGCCAGTAGTACTATACAGGGGGTGGCCTACGAGCAGTACTTC
CDR3aa: CASSTIQGVAYEQYF

j_gene: TRBJ2-1
abundance: .
d_gene: TRBD1
len: 15
v_gene: TRBV6-1
CDR3nt: TGTGCCAGCAGTGTTTGGACAGGGGGCTCCAATGAGCAGTTCTTC
CDR3aa: CASSVWTGGSNEQFF

j_gene: TRBJ1-5
abundance: .
d_gene: .
len: 20
v_gene: TRBV21-1
CDR3nt: TGTGCCAGCAGCAAATATGAGAGATCGGGCGGACGGGAAGGAGGACAGCCCCAGCATTTT
CDR3aa: CASSKYERSGGREGGQPQHF

j_gene: TRBJ1-1
abundance: few
d_gene: TRBD1
len: 15
v_gene: TRBV9
CDR3nt: TGTGCCAGCAGCAAACAGGGGGGGGTGAACACTGAAGCTTTCTTT
CDR3aa: CASSKQGGVNTEAFF